These 19 T cell receptor beta chains were sequenced from one sample in a study of blood T cell repertoires in COVID-19. Produced via immunoSEQ multiplex PCR; TCRdb's table is partial and in-frame only. The sample lists around 180,000 clones, 80% to 90% occurring once. The material sequenced was peripheral blood. The receptor set was obtained from a man aged 55 to 70 with acute or convalescent COVID-19.

The table lists this clone with a count of one. V gene TRBV4-1 combines with J gene TRBJ2-5; tentative D call: TRBD2 (5 bases). Trimming took off 1 base at V and 4 bases at J, with 16 bases between the two ends. The germline gives CDR1 MGHRA, CDR2 YSYEKL. The CDR3 is 16 residues long. The CDR3 spells CASSQGRSGIGETQYF. In DNA form, the CDR3 reads TGCGCCAGCAGCCAAGGTCGGTCCGGGATTGGAGAGACCCAGTACTTC.

This clone was seen once. The chain employs TRBV3-1 (or the pseudogene TRBV3-2) and TRBJ2-1, with 9 nucleotides matching TRBD2. After removal of 0 bases from V and 2 bases from J, the junction contained 5 bases not matched to a gene. The germline V gene encodes CDR1 LGHDT and CDR2 YNNKEL (reference sequence). The CDR3 sequence is 17 residues long. In nucleotides, the CDR3 is TGTGCCAGCAGCCAAGACAGGAGCGGGAGGACCTACAATGAGCAGTTCTTC. Its translation: CASSQDRSGRTYNEQFF.

The CDR3 here is CASSDQGTNTGELFF. The CDR3 nucleotides are TGTGCCAGCAGTGACCAGGGGACGAACACCGGGGAGCTGTTTTTT. The V gene is TRBV2, the J gene TRBJ2-2, with D possibly TRBD1 on 6 matching bases. With 3 bases removed from V and 0 bases from J, the gap between germline ends came to 8 bases. This CDR3 has 15 amino acids. Germline V lookup: CDR1 SNHLY, CDR2 FYNNEI.

The CDR3, as DNA: TGCGCCAGCAGCGGGGGGGTTAGGTCCGCAGATACGCAGTATTTT. The encoded protein is CASSGGVRSADTQYF. The chain links TRBV5-1 to TRBJ2-3; 7 positions match TRBD2. Germline CDR1 SGHRS, CDR2 YFSETQ. The CDR3 totals 15 residues. With 4 bases clipped from V and 4 bases from J, the junction kept 9 bases outside the gene matches. Filled out from reference TRBV5-1 and TRBJ2-3, the complete variable domain reads KAGVTQTPRYLIKTRGQQVTLSCSPISGHRSVSWYQQTPGQGLQFLFEYFSETQRNKGNFPGRFSGRQFSNSRSEMNVSTLELGDSALYLCASSGGVRSADTQYFGPGTRLTVL.

V and J are TRBV9 and TRBJ2-1, with TRBD2 identical over 8 bases. Germline values: CDR1 SGDLS, CDR2 YYNGEE. The length of the CDR3 is 15 residues. J lost 6 bases, V lost 4 bases, and 9 bases had no gene match. Here the CDR3 reads CASSQGGLVVNEQFF. As DNA, the CDR3 is TGTGCCAGCAGCCAAGGGGGACTAGTTGTCAATGAGCAGTTCTTC.

This clone has only one observation. The chain combines TRBV3-1 (or the pseudogene TRBV3-2) with TRBJ2-5; 9 bases fit TRBD2. The V gene's germline CDR1 is LGHDT and CDR2 YNNKEL (reference sequence). V was clipped by 3 bases and J by 8 bases; unmatched bases: 16. The CDR3 totals 17 residues. In DNA, the CDR3 is TGTGCCAGCAGCCAGTCAGGGCGGCGGGAGGGCCGGGATACCCAGTACTTC. Protein: CASSQSGRREGRDTQYF.

A few counts support this clone. The CDR3 nucleotides are TGTGCCAGCAGCCCCGGGACACCCAGCTCCTACAATGAGCAGTTCTTC. Translated, it gives CASSPGTPSSYNEQFF. This sequence joins TRBV5-8 and TRBJ2-1, with a weak D call TRBD1 (6 bases). CDR1 SGHTS and CDR2 YDEGEE come from the germline V gene. Trimming removed 4 bases at V and 0 bases at J, with 14 bases between. This CDR3 comprises 16 residues.

CDR3 in DNA: TGCAGTGCTAGTAGGGGCGTAGACACTGAAGCTTTCTTT. Its translation: CSASRGVDTEAFF. The V call is TRBV20-1, the J call TRBJ1-1; TRBD1 is a possible D gene (5 bases). Germline-derived CDR1 and CDR2 are DFQATT and SNEGSKA (reference sequence). This CDR3 contains 13 residues. Trimming took off 3 bases at V and 3 bases at J, with 11 bases between the two ends.

This rearrangement joins TRBV7-5 to TRBJ2-3; TRBD2 is the table's D call, not checked against the DNA. TRBV7-5 is a recognized pseudogene. The CDR3 loop spans 18 amino acids. CDR3 amino acids: CARTTGWMAGGRTDTQYF. Written as DNA, the CDR3 is TGTGCCAGAACCACGGGGTGGATGGCGGGAGGGAGGACAGATACGCAGTATTTT.

This rearrangement joins TRBV10-3 to TRBJ1-2; 9 nucleotides match TRBD1. Trimming took 8 bases from V and 6 from J; bases not matched to a gene: 13. The CDR3 has 15 residues. Germline loops: CDR1 ENHRY, CDR2 SYGVKD. The CDR3 DNA sequence: TGTGCCATCGCTAAGGGACAGGGATTTTTGGATGGCTACACCTTC. Protein sequence: CAIAKGQGFLDGYTF.

This chain uses TRBV4-2 with TRBJ2-7, with TRBD2 identical over 10 bases. From germline, CDR1 is LGHNA and CDR2 YNFKEQ. CDR3 size: 16 residues. Trimming removed 0 bases from V and 7 bases from J; junction bases left unmatched: 9. CDR3 sequence reads: CASSQDGASGSGEQYF. The DNA of the CDR3 is TGTGCCAGCAGCCAAGATGGGGCTAGCGGGAGTGGGGAGCAGTACTTC.

The gene calls are TRBV30 and TRBJ1-4; no clear D. The germline gives CDR1 GTSNPN, CDR2 SVGIG (reference sequence). Deletions cut 8 bases from V and 4 bases from J, with 17 bases between. The CDR3 has 14 amino acids. The CDR3 spells CARGRGWGNEKLFF. The DNA of the CDR3 is TGTGCCAGAGGGAGAGGGTGGGGTAATGAAAAACTGTTTTTT.

V gene TRBV28 combines with J gene TRBJ2-1; 8 bases line up with TRBD1. This CDR3 comprises 15 residues. The V segment lost 9 bases and the J segment 5 bases; nucleotides outside the gene matches: 12. Per germline, CDR1 MDHEN and CDR2 SYDVKM. In nucleotides, the CDR3 is TGTGCCAGTTACCAGGGGGCGGTAGGGAACAATGAGCAGTTCTTC. This codes for CASYQGAVGNNEQFF.

The rearrangement links TRBV6-1 to TRBJ2-7; a weak D match, TRBD1 (7 bases). The V and J ends lost 3 bases and 3 bases respectively, with 9 bases between them. The germline gives CDR1 MNHNS, CDR2 SASEGT. The CDR3 runs to 13 residues. DNA for the CDR3: TGTGCCAGCAGTGACAGGGGGGACTACGAGCAGTACTTC. It is translated as CASSDRGDYEQYF.

The chain has TRBV4-1 and TRBJ2-1; TRBD2 might be the D (6 bases). Between the trimmed V and J ends, which lost 6 bases and 2 bases, there was a span of 11 bases. This CDR3 comprises 14 residues. Germline V gives CDR1 MGHRA, CDR2 YSYEKL. The CDR3, as DNA: TGCGCCAGCAGTGAAAGGACTACCTACAATGAGCAGTTCTTC. The encoded protein is CASSERTTYNEQFF.

The V call is TRBV7-2, the J call TRBJ1-1; tentatively, D is TRBD1 (5 bases). With 5 bases removed from V and 5 bases from J, the gap between germline ends came to 15 bases. The germline V gene has CDR1 SGHTA and CDR2 FQGNSA. This CDR3 is built from 14 residues. Here the CDR3 reads CASSSGMGRTEAFF. Here the CDR3 DNA reads TGTGCCAGCAGCAGTGGGATGGGGCGGACTGAAGCTTTCTTT.

The chain is built from TRBV7-8 and TRBJ2-2; 14 bases line up with TRBD2. Germline V gives CDR1 SGHVS, CDR2 FQNEAQ. V lost 7 bases, J lost 5 bases, and 18 bases stayed unmatched. There are 20 residues in the CDR3. The CDR3 loop is CASTRGGLAGVEGVTGELFF. CDR3 DNA: TGTGCCAGCACCCGCGGGGGACTAGCGGGAGTAGAGGGGGTGACCGGGGAGCTGTTTTTT. Combining the CDR3 with reference TRBV7-8 and TRBJ2-2 gives the whole variable domain GAGVSQSPRYKVAKRGQDVALRCDPISGHVSLFWYQQALGQGPEFLTYFQNEAQLDKSGLPSDRFFAERPEGSVSTLKIQRTQQEDSAVYLCASTRGGLAGVEGVTGELFFGEGSRLTVL.

The chain uses TRBV2 and TRBJ1-3; no reliable D call. The CDR3 loop spans 13 amino acids. Trimming took off 2 bases at V and 4 bases at J, with 6 bases between the two ends. Germline assignment: CDR1 SNHLY and CDR2 FYNNEI. In nucleotides, the CDR3 is TGTGCCAGCAGTGAAAACTGGGGAAACACCATATATTTT. Residues: CASSENWGNTIYF.

This rearrangement joins TRBV4-1 to TRBJ2-1; TRBD2 might be the D (6 bases). This CDR3 is built from 15 residues. The germline V gene has CDR1 MGHRA and CDR2 YSYEKL. Trimming shortened V by 0 bases and J by 10 bases, and 16 bases separated the two germline ends. The CDR3 spells CASSQDTGTPQEQFF. CDR3 coding DNA: TGCGCCAGCAGCCAAGACACCGGGACTCCTCAAGAGCAGTTCTTC.